These T cell receptor beta chains were read from a single sample in a study of CD8+ T cells in alopecia areata. Using immunoSEQ multiplex PCR, the repertoire was profiled, and TCRdb retains in-frame clones only, with some absent. Altogether about 140,000 clones are present, about 86% being singletons, with the ten largest covering less than 15%. The source material was CD8+ T cells sorted from blood, sampled at week 4, from a patient treated with tofacitinib. These TCRs come from a human donor with alopecia areata. Both conserved end residues are part of each CDR3. A D gene is named only where the DNA matches it firmly. Clone size is shown for a subset of rows, as once, few, many or a class of expanded clone.

J gene: TRBJ1-2; V gene: TRBV29-1; clone size: .; D gene: TRBD1; CDR3 protein: CSVDYLGTEERLQYGYTF; CDR3 DNA: TGCAGCGTTGATTATCTCGGGACAGAGGAGAGATTACAATACGGCTACACCTTC
J gene: TRBJ1-1; V gene: TRBV6-5; clone size: .; D gene: TRBD1; CDR3 protein: CASKSGTVNTEAFF; CDR3 DNA: TGTGCCAGTAAATCCGGGACAGTGAACACTGAAGCTTTCTTT
J gene: TRBJ2-1; V gene: TRBV5-1; clone size: .; D gene: .; CDR3 protein: CASSSHRDGSSYNEQFF; CDR3 DNA: TGCGCCAGCAGCTCCCACCGGGACGGGAGCTCCTACAATGAGCAGTTCTTC
J gene: TRBJ2-7; V gene: TRBV29-1; clone size: .; D gene: .; CDR3 protein: CSVEFQDPYEQYF; CDR3 DNA: TGCAGCGTTGAATTCCAGGATCCCTACGAGCAGTACTTC
J gene: TRBJ1-5; V gene: TRBV9; clone size: few; D gene: TRBD1; CDR3 protein: CASSVAGTGNQPQHF; CDR3 DNA: TGTGCCAGCAGCGTAGCCGGGACAGGAAATCAGCCCCAGCATTTT
J gene: TRBJ1-2; V gene: TRBV27; clone size: .; D gene: .; CDR3 protein: CASSLKGYRTKGYGYTF; CDR3 DNA: TGTGCCAGCAGTTTAAAAGGGTACAGGACAAAAGGGTATGGCTACACCTTC
J gene: TRBJ1-4; V gene: TRBV4-1; clone size: .; D gene: .; CDR3 protein: CASSHPGGVGEKLFF; CDR3 DNA: TGCGCCAGCAGCCACCCCGGGGGGGTAGGGGAAAAACTGTTTTTT
J gene: TRBJ2-7; V gene: TRBV27; clone size: .; D gene: TRBD2; CDR3 protein: CASSISSGRFNEQYF; CDR3 DNA: TGTGCCAGCAGTATTTCTAGCGGGAGGTTCAACGAGCAGTACTTC
J gene: TRBJ2-4; V gene: TRBV28; clone size: .; D gene: .; CDR3 protein: CASSFPAKNIQYF; CDR3 DNA: TGTGCCAGCAGTTTCCCAGCCAAAAACATTCAGTACTTC
J gene: TRBJ2-1; V gene: TRBV29-1; clone size: .; D gene: .; CDR3 protein: CSVDRGLGEQFF; CDR3 DNA: TGCAGCGTTGATAGGGGGTTAGGTGAGCAGTTCTTC
J gene: TRBJ2-7; V gene: TRBV2; clone size: .; D gene: TRBD1; CDR3 protein: CASMGQGAKGEQYF; CDR3 DNA: TGTGCCAGCATGGGACAGGGGGCGAAGGGCGAGCAGTACTTC
J gene: TRBJ2-3; V gene: TRBV29-1; clone size: .; D gene: .; CDR3 protein: CSVEVSYPSTDTQYF; CDR3 DNA: TGCAGCGTTGAAGTTAGCTATCCTAGCACAGATACGCAGTATTTT
J gene: TRBJ2-2; V gene: TRBV7-9; clone size: .; D gene: TRBD2; CDR3 protein: CASSLTLAGVDTGELFF; CDR3 DNA: TGTGCCAGCAGCTTAACCCTCGCGGGGGTGGACACCGGGGAGCTGTTTTTT
J gene: TRBJ2-2; V gene: TRBV4-1; clone size: .; D gene: TRBD1; CDR3 protein: CASSHPQGVNTGELFF; CDR3 DNA: TGCGCCAGCAGCCATCCACAGGGGGTGAACACCGGGGAGCTGTTTTTT
J gene: TRBJ2-7; V gene: TRBV19; clone size: .; D gene: TRBD2; CDR3 protein: CASSPLAGGLYEQYF; CDR3 DNA: TGTGCCAGTAGTCCCTTAGCGGGAGGCCTTTACGAGCAGTACTTC
J gene: TRBJ1-2; V gene: TRBV7-9; clone size: once; D gene: .; CDR3 protein: CASSLGSGLRGYTF; CDR3 DNA: TGTGCCAGCAGCTTAGGTTCGGGACTTCGCGGCTACACCTTC
J gene: TRBJ1-1; V gene: TRBV28; clone size: .; D gene: .; CDR3 protein: CASSLWGLENTEAFF; CDR3 DNA: TGTGCCAGCAGTTTATGGGGGTTAGAGAACACTGAAGCTTTCTTT
J gene: TRBJ2-1; V gene: TRBV27; clone size: once; D gene: TRBD1; CDR3 protein: CASSLGTGKHNEQFF; CDR3 DNA: TGTGCCAGCAGTTTAGGGACAGGGAAACACAATGAGCAGTTCTTC
J gene: TRBJ1-2; V gene: TRBV5-1; clone size: .; D gene: .; CDR3 protein: CASSFNLRGYGYTF; CDR3 DNA: TGCGCCAGCAGCTTTAATCTGCGCGGCTATGGCTACACCTTC
J gene: TRBJ2-3; V gene: TRBV27; clone size: .; D gene: .; CDR3 protein: CASSDPGPANTQYF; CDR3 DNA: TGTGCCAGCAGCGATCCCGGACCCGCAAATACGCAGTATTTT
J gene: TRBJ2-2; V gene: TRBV6-4; clone size: medium-sized; D gene: TRBD2; CDR3 protein: CASSDGGDTGELFF; CDR3 DNA: TGTGCCAGCAGTGACGGGGGGGACACCGGGGAGCTGTTTTTT
J gene: TRBJ1-5; V gene: TRBV2; clone size: .; D gene: .; CDR3 protein: CASSEGFGFAQPQHF; CDR3 DNA: TGTGCCAGCAGTGAGGGGTTCGGTTTTGCTCAGCCCCAGCATTTT
J gene: TRBJ2-1; V gene: TRBV6-6; clone size: .; D gene: TRBD1; CDR3 protein: CASLNRGASYNEQFF; CDR3 DNA: TGTGCCTCACTTAACAGGGGGGCGTCCTACAATGAGCAGTTCTTC
J gene: TRBJ2-3; V gene: TRBV29-1; clone size: few; D gene: .; CDR3 protein: CSVDDNTQYF; CDR3 DNA: TGCAGCGTTGACGACAATACGCAGTATTTT
J gene: TRBJ2-5; V gene: TRBV29-1; clone size: few; D gene: .; CDR3 protein: CSVPTSRETQYF; CDR3 DNA: TGCAGCGTCCCTACTAGCAGAGAGACCCAGTACTTC
J gene: TRBJ1-2; V gene: TRBV25-1; clone size: .; D gene: TRBD1; CDR3 protein: CASSESRYPTGGHYGYTF; CDR3 DNA: TGTGCCAGCAGTGAATCCCGATACCCGACAGGGGGCCACTATGGCTACACCTTC
J gene: TRBJ2-1; V gene: TRBV27; clone size: few; D gene: .; CDR3 protein: CASSLNPSNEQFF; CDR3 DNA: TGTGCCAGCAGTTTAAACCCTTCCAATGAGCAGTTCTTC
J gene: TRBJ2-5; V gene: TRBV27; clone size: .; D gene: .; CDR3 protein: CASSPPPQNGGETQYF; CDR3 DNA: TGTGCCAGCAGTCCCCCCCCACAAAATGGAGGGGAGACCCAGTACTTC
J gene: TRBJ1-1; V gene: TRBV10-3; clone size: .; D gene: .; CDR3 protein: CAIRYDTEAFF; CDR3 DNA: TGTGCCATCAGGTACGACACTGAAGCTTTCTTT